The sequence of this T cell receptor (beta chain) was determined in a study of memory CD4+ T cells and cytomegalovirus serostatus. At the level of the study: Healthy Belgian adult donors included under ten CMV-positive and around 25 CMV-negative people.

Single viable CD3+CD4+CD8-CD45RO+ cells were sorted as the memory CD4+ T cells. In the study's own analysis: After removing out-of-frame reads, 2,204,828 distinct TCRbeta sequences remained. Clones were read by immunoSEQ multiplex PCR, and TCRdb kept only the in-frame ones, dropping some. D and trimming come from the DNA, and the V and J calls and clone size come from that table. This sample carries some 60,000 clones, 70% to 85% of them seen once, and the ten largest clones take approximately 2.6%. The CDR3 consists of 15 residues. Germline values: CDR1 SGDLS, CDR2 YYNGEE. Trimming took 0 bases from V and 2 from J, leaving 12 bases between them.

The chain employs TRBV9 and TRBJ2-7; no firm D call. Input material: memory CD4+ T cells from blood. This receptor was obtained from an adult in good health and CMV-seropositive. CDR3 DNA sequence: TGTGCCAGCAGCGTAGACCTAGAAAGGACCTACGAGCAGTACTTC. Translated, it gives CASSVDLERTYEQYF.